Below, 15 T cell receptor beta chains from the same sample are listed, as sequenced in a study of post-analysis software for immune sequencing data. Study-wide points: Relative to controls, patients had a handful of TRBV segments at higher frequency, with TRBV5-6, TRBV5-1 and TRBV20-1 among these.

These receptors have no identified antigens. cDNA libraries of TCR beta carried unique molecular identifiers. Using its own MiXCR run on the PCR reads, TCRdb lists one record per CDR3 protein. The sample consists of about 260,000 distinct CDR3 sequences, 36% of them appearing once. Specimen: blood. These receptors all stem from a girl aged 5 to 17 with multiple sclerosis.

The sample holds many counts of this clonotype. This chain's CDR3 is CASSEEAGRGPDTQYF. The CDR3 region has the DNA TGTGCCAGCAGTGAAGAGGCGGGGAGGGGCCCAGATACGCAGTATTTT. This chain links TRBV6-1 with TRBJ2-3; 7 bases map to TRBD2. The CDR3 runs 16 residues. V lost 1 base, J lost 4 bases, and 8 bases stayed unmatched. Germline assignment: CDR1 MNHNS and CDR2 SASEGT.

The gene calls are TRBV29-1 and TRBJ2-3, with 11 nucleotides matching TRBD2. CDR3 size: 14 residues. The J segment lost 3 bases and the V segment lost 5 bases, leaving 4 bases of the junction unmatched. Germline-derived CDR1 and CDR2 are SQVTM and ANQGSEA. This chain's CDR3 is CSVKRLAGTDTQYF. CDR3 DNA sequence: TGCAGCGTTAAACGACTAGCGGGAACAGATACGCAGTATTTT.

The genes are TRBV14 and TRBJ2-3, with 10 bases identical to TRBD1. Trimming took 3 bases from V and 3 from J; bases not matched to a gene: 6. The CDR3 is 16 amino acids. Germline loops: CDR1 SGHDN, CDR2 FVKESK. The DNA of the CDR3 is TGTGCCAGCAGCCAGCGGACAGGGGGTCTAACAGATACGCAGTATTTT. This gives the protein CASSQRTGGLTDTQYF.

This chain connects TRBV13 to TRBJ2-7; TRBD2 matches 7 bases. Looked up from germline, CDR1 is PRHDT and CDR2 is FYEKMQ (reference sequence). The CDR3 consists of 13 residues. The junction had 10 bases not matched to a gene; V was cut back by 8 bases and J by 6 bases. The CDR3 sequence is CASASSTGGEQYF. The CDR3 DNA reads TGTGCCAGCGCCTCTAGCACGGGAGGCGAGCAGTACTTC.

The chain has TRBV6-5 and TRBJ2-7, with D perhaps assigned TRBD1 or TRBD2 (5 bases each). The CDR3 has 16 residues. Trimming took off 0 bases at V and 1 base at J, with 13 bases between the two ends. Per germline, CDR1 MNHEY and CDR2 SVGAGI. DNA for the CDR3: TGTGCCAGCAGTTACTCTCAGGGACCCGGGTCCTACGAGCAGTACTTC. Translating it yields CASSYSQGPGSYEQYF.

This clonotype occurred a few times. With a much larger clone just one base away, this may be a read error. This sequence joins TRBV5-1 and TRBJ2-3; possibly TRBD1 for D (7 bases). The CDR3 covers 15 residues. Germline V gene lookup returns CDR1 SGHRS and CDR2 YFSETQ. Here the CDR3 DNA reads TGCGCCGGCAGCTTGGGGGGACAGAGAGCAGATACGCAGTATTTT. Translated: CAGSLGGQRADTQYF.

This clonotype was observed at least ten times. The rearrangement joins TRBV5-4 to TRBJ2-1, with TRBD1 matching 7 bases. The CDR3 consists of 13 residues. CDR1 is SGHNT and CDR2 is YYREEE in the germline V gene (reference sequence). V shed 1 base, J shed 6 bases, and the junction held 1 base outside the gene matches. The CDR3 loop is CASSLTGANEQFF. The CDR3 region has the DNA TGTGCCAGCAGCTTGACAGGGGCCAATGAGCAGTTCTTC.

The CDR3 DNA sequence: TGTGCCAGCAGCTTAATCGGCGGGAACTACGAGCAGTACTTC. Residues: CASSLIGGNYEQYF. The chain carries TRBV7-2 and TRBJ2-4; possibly TRBD2 for D (6 bases). Near its end, the DNA agrees better with TRBJ2-7, so the J call may be wrong. Germline V gives CDR1 SGHTA, CDR2 FQGNSA. The CDR3 is 14 residues long.

A remark on this clonotype: Being one base from a much bigger clone, this may be a read error. The chain links TRBV3-1 to TRBJ1-6; D is ambiguous. This CDR3 region has 14 residues. Germline CDR1 LGHDT, CDR2 YNNKEL (reference sequence). CDR3 nucleotides: TGTGCCAGCAGCCAAGTTGACTATAATTCACCCCCCCACTTT. Protein sequence: CASSQVDYNSPPHF.

Turning to this clonotype: A much bigger clone sits one base away, suggesting this may be a read error. The chain links TRBV5-1 to TRBJ2-5; possibly TRBD1 or TRBD2 for D (5 bases each). Trimming cost V 2 bases and J 2 bases, with 28 bases left between them. The CDR3 sequence is 20 residues long. Germline assignment: CDR1 SGHRS and CDR2 YFSETQ. This CDR3 reads CASSFDIRGRTRPRQETQYF. The DNA for the CDR3 is TGCGCCAGCAGCTTCGACATTAGGGGCAGGACTCGCCCCCGACAAGAGACCCAGTACTTC.

This clonotype was detected only a few times. This chain links TRBV18 with TRBJ2-5; possibly TRBD1 for D (6 bases). Per germline, CDR1 KGHSH and CDR2 LQKENI. The ends were cut back, 6 bases at V and 11 bases at J, with 16 bases in the middle. The CDR3 runs 12 residues. DNA for the CDR3: TGTGCCAGCTCGCCGGGACAAGGCGTGCAGTACTTC. It codes for CASSPGQGVQYF.

In regard to this clonotype: At one end the junction does not follow the germline gene, possibly because of a read error. CDR3 nucleotides: TGTGCCAGCACCCACGGTTCCAGTTGGGTGTATGGCCACACCTTC. Protein sequence: CASTHGSSWVYGHTF. This chain connects TRBV25-1 to TRBJ1-2; no definite D call. CDR3 length: 15 residues. The germline CDR1 and CDR2 sequences are MGHDK and SYGVNS.

This clonotype was counted between two and nine times. With a much larger clone just one base away, this may be a read error. The CDR3 is CSARAAGGRSDTQYF. CDR3 bases: TGCAGTGCTAGAGCGGCTGGCGGGAGGTCAGATACGCAGTATTTT. The rearrangement joins TRBV20-1 to TRBJ2-3, with 8 bases that match TRBD2. The CDR3 is 15 amino acids. J was trimmed by 4 bases and V by 1 base; bases with no gene match: 7. CDR1 and CDR2 (germline): DFQATT, SNEGSKA (reference sequence).

This sequence joins TRBV13 and TRBJ2-3, with TRBD1 as a possible D gene (5 bases). The germline V and J ends were trimmed by 5 bases and 2 bases, with 11 bases remaining between them. The CDR3 contains 14 residues. Germline CDR1 and CDR2: PRHDT and FYEKMQ (reference sequence). CDR3 residues: CASSVDTDTDTQYF. The CDR3, as DNA: TGTGCCAGCAGCGTGGACACCGACACAGATACGCAGTATTTT. The full variable domain, rest sourced from reference TRBV13 and TRBJ2-3, is AAGVIQSPRHLIKEKRETATLKCYPIPRHDTVYWYQQGPGQDPQFLISFYEKMQSDKGSIPDRFSAQQFSDYHSELNMSSLELGDSALYFCASSVDTDTDTQYFGPGTRLTVL.

This clonotype was observed a single time. This may come from a read error, since a much larger clone is one base off. The chain uses TRBV5-1 and TRBJ2-3; 7 bases align to TRBD1. Germline V gene sequence: CDR1 SGHRS, CDR2 YFSETQ. The CDR3 loop spans 12 amino acids. The chain's CDR3 is CASANQGDRQYF. CDR3 DNA: TGCGCCAGCGCCAACCAGGGGGATAGGCAGTATTTT.